The source of this TCR beta chain is a study of control samples from healthy donors and cancer patients. Here immunoSEQ multiplex PCR was the method, and the copy in TCRdb shows in-frame clones only, minus some. The sample carries about 74,000 clones, around nine tenths recorded once. The CDR3 extends over 15 amino acids. Trimming shortened V by 5 bases and J by 0 bases, and 12 bases separated the two germline ends. Per the germline V gene, CDR1 is SSHAT and CDR2 is FNYEAQ (reference sequence). The chain is built from TRBV7-7 and TRBJ2-3; possibly TRBD2 for D (6 bases). Sequencing used blood. The TCR originated in a woman aged 45-60 years in good health. CDR3 DNA: TGTGCCAGCAGCCCCGTGGGGGGAAGCACAGATACGCAGTATTTT. As protein: CASSPVGGSTDTQYF.